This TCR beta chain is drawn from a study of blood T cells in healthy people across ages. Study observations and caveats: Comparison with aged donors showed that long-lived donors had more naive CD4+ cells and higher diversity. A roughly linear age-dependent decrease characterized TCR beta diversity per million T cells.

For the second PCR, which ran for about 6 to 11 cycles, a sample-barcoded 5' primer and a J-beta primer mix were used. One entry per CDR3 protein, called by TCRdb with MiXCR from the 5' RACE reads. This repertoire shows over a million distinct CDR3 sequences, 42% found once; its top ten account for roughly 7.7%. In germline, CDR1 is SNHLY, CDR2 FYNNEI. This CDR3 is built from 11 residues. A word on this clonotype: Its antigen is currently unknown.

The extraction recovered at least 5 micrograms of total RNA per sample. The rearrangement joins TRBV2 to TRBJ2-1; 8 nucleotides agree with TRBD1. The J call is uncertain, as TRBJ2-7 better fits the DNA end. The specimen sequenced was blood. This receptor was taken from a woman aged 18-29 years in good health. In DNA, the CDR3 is TGTGCCTGCATGGGACAGGACGAGCAGTACTTC. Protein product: CACMGQDEQYF.